This TCR beta chain stems from a study of PD-1 blockade in classical Hodgkin lymphoma (dated by TCRdb to 2020 to 2022). At the level of the whole study: Nivolumab dosing was 3 mg/kg intravenously every 2 weeks, continuing until either disease progression or unacceptable toxicity. To define a peripheral blood immune signature of response to PD-1 blockade in classical Hodgkin lymphoma, the study combined TCR beta sequencing with CyTOF.

The Qiagen DNeasy kit was used to extract genomic DNA from unsorted PBMCs and from the negatively selected CD4+ and CD8+ fractions. Using primers that anneal to V and J segments, immunoSEQ multiplex PCR amplified the TCR beta CDR3 regions. A synthetic immune receptor repertoire was used to minimize amplification bias, and any residual bias was removed computationally once sequencing was done. The paper's data handling went like this. Repertoire diversity was quantified as the Shannon entropy index using custom Python scripts. Unsorted, CD4+ and CD8+ repertoires were analyzed separately, except in combined analyses where CD4+ and CD8+ sequences were merged in silico. A clone was considered expanded if an increase in frequency of at least 2-fold after treatment relative to C1D1 was found, and a pseudocount of 0.5 was applied to clones undetected at baseline. Clones with 0 or 1 copy at C1D1 were defined as singleton clones, while clones with 2 or more copies were defined as non-singleton clones. Clones expanded in unsorted samples were annotated as CD4+, CD8+ or unknown by matching protein sequences in sorted samples from the same patient. Wilcoxon tests on paired samples were used to test diversity changes from C1D1 to C4D1. What TCRdb holds here is the immuneACCESS table cut down to in-frame rearrangements. Part of the clones is not present; checked against another copy, under half of the missing clones reflect an unresolved V gene, and the others are unexplained. Clonal size and the V and J genes are those of that table, whereas D and trimming came from the DNA. Within this sample are about 39,000 clones, with about 70% of them counted one time only. 13% to 15% of the sample is taken by the ten largest.

Study-wide conclusions, independent of this receptor: Newly diagnosed patients were reported to have lower baseline TCR diversity than healthy donors, and relapsed/refractory patients were reported to have lower baseline TCR diversity still. Trial patients achieving complete response had baseline diversity similar to newly diagnosed patients, whereas partial responders and progressors had significantly lower diversity. The study covered only a single clinical trial cohort, and the causes of the repertoire differences, possibly disease activity or prior therapy, were still not defined. Diversity was lower in patients who began nivolumab less than 1 year after ASCT, so these patients were left out of later analyses to avoid confounding by immune reconstitution. CD4+ but not CD8+ TCR diversity rose significantly by C4D1 (p=0.0027 vs p=0.16), most apparent in complete responders (p=0.02).

To note about this clone: Its antigen specificity is not known. No base qualities exist here, and no much larger clone lies one base off it.

The intended sense of this specimen's time point label: cycle 2 day 1 (C2D1) of nivolumab. All trial patients had relapsed after autologous stem cell transplantation, with cohorts A, B and C differing in prior brentuximab vedotin exposure. The trial cohort was composed of about 53 patients with relapsed/refractory classical Hodgkin lymphoma, for whom complete response, partial response or progressive disease was recorded as best overall response. In the multi-cohort phase II CheckMate 205 trial, trial patients received single-agent nivolumab. Best overall response was determined by an independent review committee according to the 2007 International Working Group response criteria. Trial PBMCs were collected immediately before nivolumab initiation (C1D1) and during therapy at cycle 2 day 1 and cycle 4 day 1. After peripheral blood was drawn into 8 mL Vacutainer Cell Preparation Tubes, PBMCs were isolated by centrifugation and then cryopreserved.

Relative to germline, V is 1 base shorter and J is 5 bases shorter, with 17 bases between their ends. From the cysteine through the phenylalanine, the CDR3 covers 16 amino acids. The only DNA kept is the CDR3, 48 bases in frame from the first base. The germline V gene provides CDR1 SGHVS and CDR2 FNYEAQ. Sample: peripheral blood mononuclear cells (PBMCs), taken before the second cycle of nivolumab. The rearrangement joined TRBV7-6 to TRBJ1-2, with a weak D call of TRBD1 (6 bases match). The TCR sequence derives from a human donor with classical Hodgkin lymphoma. The DNA sequence is given as TGTGCCAGCAGCTTAGGGACAGCTGGGATTGGGTATGGCTACACCTTC. Its amino acids are CASSLGTAGIGYGYTF.